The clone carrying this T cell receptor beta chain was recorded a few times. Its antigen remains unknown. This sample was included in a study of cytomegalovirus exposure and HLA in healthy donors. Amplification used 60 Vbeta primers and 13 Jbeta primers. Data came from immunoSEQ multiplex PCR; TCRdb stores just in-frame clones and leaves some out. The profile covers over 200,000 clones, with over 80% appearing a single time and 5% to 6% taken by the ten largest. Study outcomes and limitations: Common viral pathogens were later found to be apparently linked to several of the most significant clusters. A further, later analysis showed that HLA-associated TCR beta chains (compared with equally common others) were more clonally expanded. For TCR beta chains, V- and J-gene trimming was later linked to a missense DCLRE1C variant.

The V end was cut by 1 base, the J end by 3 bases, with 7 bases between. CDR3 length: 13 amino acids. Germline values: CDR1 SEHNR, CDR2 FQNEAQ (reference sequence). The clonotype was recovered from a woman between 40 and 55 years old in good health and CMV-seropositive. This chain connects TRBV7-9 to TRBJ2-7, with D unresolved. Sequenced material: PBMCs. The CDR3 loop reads CASSLVHSYEQYF. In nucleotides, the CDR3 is TGTGCCAGCAGCTTAGTGCACAGCTACGAGCAGTACTTC.